This record concerns one TCR beta chain sequence. This sample was included in a study of blood T cell repertoires in COVID-19. Study-wide context: T cells, B-cell-depleted T cells, or PBMCs provided the cDNA or gDNA that served as material.

The CDR3 has 13 residues. The V end was cut by 5 bases, the J end by 4 bases, with 12 bases between. Germline V gene data show CDR1 as LGHDT and CDR2 as YNNKEL (reference sequence). TCRdb's copy holds only in-frame clones and misses some; the assay was immunoSEQ multiplex PCR. Among under 95,000 clones listed, roughly nine tenths were seen once. The chain recombines TRBV3-1 (or the pseudogene TRBV3-2) with TRBJ2-7; a weak D match, TRBD1 (6 bases). Source material: peripheral blood. The TCR was taken from an elderly man in a cohort sampled during active COVID-19. This CDR3 reads CASSFGQSYEQYF. The CDR3, as DNA: TGTGCCAGCAGCTTTGGACAGTCTTACGAGCAGTACTTC.